The clone carrying this T cell receptor (beta chain) was detected a few times. TCRdb reprocessed the RT-PCR reads via MiXCR and lists one record per CDR3 protein. The sample contains 550,000 to 750,000 distinct CDR3 sequences, 14% of which appear only once. V lost 1 base, J lost 4 bases, and 5 bases stayed unmatched. Germline lookup yields CDR1 DFQATT and CDR2 SNEGSKA (reference sequence). This CDR3 is 16 amino acids long. The rearrangement joins TRBV20-1 to TRBJ2-2; the match to TRBD2 covers 11 bases. The source of this sequence is a female donor in good health, serving as a healthy control. Sequences were obtained from memory CD4+ T cells from blood. The CDR3 nucleotides read TGCAGTGCTAGAGGCCCAGGGACTAGCGGCACCGGGGAGCTGTTTTTT. This encodes CSARGPGTSGTGELFF.